This T cell receptor (beta chain) was captured in a study of memory CD4+ T cells and cytomegalovirus serostatus. Single viable CD3+CD4+CD8-CD45RO+ cells were sorted as the memory CD4+ T cells. The protocol was immunoSEQ multiplex PCR, while the TCRdb copy is restricted to in-frame clones and leaves out a portion. In the table there are roughly 53,000 clones, around 80% of which are singletons. This clone was detected a few times. Per germline, CDR1 SGHNT and CDR2 YYREEE (reference sequence). V gave up 5 bases and J gave up 1 base, with 15 bases separating them. The CDR3 contains 15 residues. Material: memory CD4+ T cells from blood. The TCR originated in an adult in good health and CMV-seronegative. V gene TRBV5-4 combines with J gene TRBJ1-1; unclear D gene. The CDR3 bases are TGTGCCAGCAGACCCGGCTCTGAAGAGAACACTGAAGCTTTCTTT. It translates to CASRPGSEENTEAFF. Filled out from reference TRBV5-4 and TRBJ1-1, the complete variable domain reads ETGVTQSPTHLIKTRGQQVTLRCSSQSGHNTVSWYQQALGQGPQFIFQYYREEENGRGNFPPRFSGLQFPNYSSELNVNALELDDSALYLCASRPGSEENTEAFFGQGTRLTVV.